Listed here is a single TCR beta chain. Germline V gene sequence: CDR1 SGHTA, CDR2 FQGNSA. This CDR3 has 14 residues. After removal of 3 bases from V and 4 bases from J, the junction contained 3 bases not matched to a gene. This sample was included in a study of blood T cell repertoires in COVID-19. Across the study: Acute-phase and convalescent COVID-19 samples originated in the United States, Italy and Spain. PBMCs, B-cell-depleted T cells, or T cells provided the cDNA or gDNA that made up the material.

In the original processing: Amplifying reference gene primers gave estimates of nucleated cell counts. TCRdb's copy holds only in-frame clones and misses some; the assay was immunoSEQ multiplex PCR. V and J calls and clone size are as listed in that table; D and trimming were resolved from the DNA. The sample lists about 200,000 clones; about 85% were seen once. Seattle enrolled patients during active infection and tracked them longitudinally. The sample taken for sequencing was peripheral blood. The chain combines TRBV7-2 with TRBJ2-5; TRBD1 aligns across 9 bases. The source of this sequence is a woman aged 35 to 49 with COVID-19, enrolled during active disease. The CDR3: CASSFSGQGETQYF. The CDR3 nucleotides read TGTGCCAGCAGCTTTTCGGGACAGGGAGAGACCCAGTACTTC.